A single sample is the source of the 27 T cell receptor beta chains below, sequenced in a study of T cell responses to AZD1222 COVID-19 vaccine. The table came from immunoSEQ multiplex PCR; TCRdb's copy has only in-frame clones and leaves some out. The data hold fewer than 95,000 clones, with about 89% observed a single time. The sequenced sample was peripheral blood, obtained 28 days after the second AZD1222 dose. These receptors were collected from an adult who received the AZD1222 COVID-19 vaccine.

The chain joins TRBV4-1 to TRBJ1-1; no clear D gene. V gave up 1 base and J gave up 1 base, with 10 bases separating them. Germline loops: CDR1 MGHRA, CDR2 YSYEKL. The CDR3 is 15 residues long. The CDR3 region is CASSQVSTPNTEAFF. CDR3 bases: TGCGCCAGCAGCCAAGTAAGCACCCCGAACACTGAAGCTTTCTTT.

The chain has TRBV7-2 and TRBJ1-6, with D possibly matching TRBD1 (5 bases). The V and J ends lost 1 base and 2 bases respectively, with 12 bases between them. Germline V gene lookup returns CDR1 SGHTA and CDR2 FQGNSA. The CDR3 is made up of 17 amino acids. For the CDR3, the DNA is TGTGCCAGCAGCTTAGGCGCGTTGGGACCCTATAATTCACCCCTCCACTTT. This gives the protein CASSLGALGPYNSPLHF.

The chain combines TRBV30 with TRBJ1-6; D ambiguous. The CDR3 has 15 residues. CDR1 GTSNPN and CDR2 SVGIG come from the germline V gene (reference sequence). Trimming removed 6 bases from V and 0 bases from J, with 12 bases in between. The CDR3 here is CACRQSSSYNSPLHF. In DNA form, the CDR3 reads TGTGCCTGCCGCCAGTCAAGCTCCTATAATTCACCCCTCCACTTT.

This clone was seen only a few times. V usage is TRBV5-1 and J usage is TRBJ1-2, with D perhaps matching TRBD1 (6 bases). Germline V CDR1 and CDR2: SGHRS, YFSETQ. Trimming took 0 bases from V and 4 from J, leaving 10 bases between them. The CDR3 consists of 14 residues. Here the CDR3 reads CASSLAQGRYGYTF. The CDR3 nucleotides are TGCGCCAGCAGCTTGGCACAGGGACGCTATGGCTACACCTTC.

The chain couples TRBV19 to TRBJ1-1, with D tentatively TRBD1 (6 bases). The CDR3 totals 15 residues. CDR1 and CDR2 (germline): LNHDA, SQIVND (reference sequence). Trimming pared 0 bases from V and 1 base from J, leaving 9 bases between. The CDR3 region has the DNA TGTGCCAGTAGTATAGATCGGACAGCGAACACTGAAGCTTTCTTT. It yields the protein CASSIDRTANTEAFF. The full variable domain, completed using reference TRBV19 and TRBJ1-1, is DGGITQSPKYLFRKEGQNVTLSCEQNLNHDAMYWYRQDPGQGLRLIYYSQIVNDFQKGDIAEGYSVSREKKESFPLTVTSAQKNPTAFYLCASSIDRTANTEAFFGQGTRLTVV.

The genes are TRBV20-1 and TRBJ2-3; D is ambiguous. The CDR3 runs 10 residues. Germline V gene lookup returns CDR1 DFQATT and CDR2 SNEGSKA (reference sequence). Trimming removed 4 bases at V and 3 bases at J, with 2 bases between. The CDR3 DNA is TGCAGTGCTAAGACAGATACGCAGTATTTT. Its translation: CSAKTDTQYF.

This chain uses TRBV7-9 with TRBJ2-7; 9 bases fit TRBD1. V was clipped by 3 bases and J by 2 bases; unmatched bases: 5. Germline assignment: CDR1 SEHNR and CDR2 FQNEAQ (reference sequence). The CDR3 loop spans 15 amino acids. CDR3 in amino acids: CASSFRDRDPYEQYF. CDR3 nucleotides: TGTGCCAGCAGCTTCCGGGACAGGGACCCCTACGAGCAGTACTTC.

This clone was counted between two and nine times. The rearrangement joins TRBV6-6 to TRBJ1-3; weak D call: TRBD1 (6 bases). V shed 3 bases and J shed 7 bases, with 16 bases lying between them. The CDR3 has 15 residues. From germline, CDR1 is MNHNY and CDR2 SVGAGI (reference sequence). CDR3 sequence reads: CASSYTDRRGNTIYF. CDR3 nucleotides: TGTGCCAGCAGTTATACCGACAGGCGAGGCAACACCATATATTTT.

J is TRBJ1-5 and V is TRBV18, with D hard to call. CDR3 length equals 13 residues. Trimming removed 2 bases from V and 6 bases from J, with 8 bases in between. Germline V gene data show CDR1 as KGHSH and CDR2 as LQKENI. As DNA, the CDR3 is TGTGCCAGCTCACCAGGGAGGGTTCAGCCCCAGCATTTT. As protein: CASSPGRVQPQHF. Using reference TRBV18 and TRBJ1-5 for the parts outside the CDR3, the full variable domain is NAGVMQNPRHLVRRRGQEARLRCSPMKGHSHVYWYRQLPEEGLKFMVYLQKENIIDESGMPKERFSAEFPKEGPSILRIQQVVRGDSAAYFCASSPGRVQPQHFGDGTRLSIL.

This sequence joins TRBV10-3 and TRBJ1-5; D perhaps matches TRBD1 (5 bases). Per germline, CDR1 ENHRY and CDR2 SYGVKD. The CDR3 covers 13 residues. Trimming cost V 4 bases and J 7 bases, with 11 bases left between them. The CDR3: CAISGGPGQPQHF. The CDR3 DNA sequence: TGTGCCATCAGTGGGGGCCCGGGCCAGCCCCAGCATTTT.

This rearrangement joins TRBV7-3 to TRBJ2-6; no clear D. Germline V lookup: CDR1 SGHTA, CDR2 FQGTGA. V was clipped by 1 base and J by 0 bases, with 4 bases between them. This CDR3 is built from 15 residues. The CDR3 DNA reads TGTGCCAGCAGCTTAAGGAACTCTGGGGCCAACGTCCTGACTTTC. Its translation: CASSLRNSGANVLTF.

The chain recombines TRBV9 with TRBJ1-2; weak D call: TRBD1 (6 bases). The CDR3 consists of 15 residues. Trimming took off 2 bases at V and 0 bases at J, with 11 bases between the two ends. Germline V lookup: CDR1 SGDLS, CDR2 YYNGEE. The CDR3 region is CASSVGAAPNYGYTF. The CDR3 nucleotides are TGTGCCAGCAGCGTGGGGGCTGCCCCTAACTATGGCTACACCTTC.

The chain links TRBV19 to TRBJ1-2; D not resolved. The CDR3 length is 13 residues. V dropped 4 bases and J dropped 4 bases, with 10 bases sitting between them. Germline V gene data show CDR1 as LNHDA and CDR2 as SQIVND (reference sequence). For the CDR3, the DNA is TGTGCCAGTAGTACCCGGGATGGCTATGGCTACACCTTC. Its protein is CASSTRDGYGYTF.

This sequence joins TRBV5-1 and TRBJ1-5, with 7 bases identical to TRBD1. Germline V gene lookup returns CDR1 SGHRS and CDR2 YFSETQ. Trimming at V came to 0 bases and at J to 2 bases, leaving 2 bases not matched to a gene. This CDR3 is built from 15 residues. CDR3 nucleotides: TGCGCCAGCAGCTTGGGCACAGGGGGCAATCAGCCCCAGCATTTT. This gives the protein CASSLGTGGNQPQHF.

This chain joins TRBV20-1 and TRBJ2-7; D not certain. CDR3 length: 11 residues. Trimming cost V 6 bases and J 3 bases, with 9 bases left between them. CDR1 DFQATT and CDR2 SNEGSKA come from the germline V gene (reference sequence). CDR3 residues: CSAISSYEQYF. The CDR3 nucleotides read TGCAGTGCCATCAGCAGCTACGAGCAGTACTTC.

The chain recombines TRBV19 with TRBJ2-2; 10 bases fit TRBD1. The V segment lost 7 bases and the J segment 7 bases; nucleotides outside the gene matches: 3. The germline V gene has CDR1 LNHDA and CDR2 SQIVND (reference sequence). This CDR3 region has 13 residues. The CDR3, as DNA: TGTGCCAGTAAAGACAGGGGGCGCGGGGAGCTGTTTTTT. This translates into CASKDRGRGELFF.

The chain uses TRBV11-3 and TRBJ2-1; 16 bases line up with TRBD2. Germline V gives CDR1 SGHNT, CDR2 YENEEA. J was trimmed by 6 bases and V by 5 bases; bases with no gene match: 7. This CDR3 region has 17 residues. DNA for the CDR3: TGTGCCAGCAGCAAAGGGACTAGCGGGGGGGCCGGCAATGAGCAGTTCTTC. As protein: CASSKGTSGGAGNEQFF.

This chain connects TRBV7-9 to TRBJ1-2; tentatively, D is TRBD1 (5 bases). The CDR3 consists of 16 residues. In germline, CDR1 is SEHNR, CDR2 FQNEAQ (reference sequence). Trimming removed 6 bases from V and 4 bases from J, with 21 bases in between. This CDR3 is CASRAKGLASIYGYTF. The CDR3 DNA follows: TGTGCCAGCAGAGCGAAGGGGTTAGCCTCAATCTATGGCTACACCTTC.

This clone was observed a few times. This sequence joins TRBV9 and TRBJ2-7; D is tentatively TRBD1 or TRBD2 (5 bases each). V lost 0 bases to trimming and J lost 0 bases, with 10 bases between them. The CDR3 has 15 residues. Germline V gene sequence: CDR1 SGDLS, CDR2 YYNGEE. This chain's CDR3 is CASSVAPGTSYEQYF. The CDR3 DNA follows: TGTGCCAGCAGCGTAGCACCAGGGACCTCCTACGAGCAGTACTTC.

The chain recombines TRBV7-6 with TRBJ1-2, with 7 nucleotides matching TRBD1. This CDR3 contains 18 residues. V lost 5 bases and J lost 0; bases outside the gene matches: 15. Per germline, CDR1 SGHVS and CDR2 FNYEAQ. The CDR3 sequence is CASSRTRGGSYSNYGYTF. CDR3 nucleotides: TGTGCCAGCAGCCGAACGCGAGGGGGCAGCTACTCTAACTATGGCTACACCTTC.

The V gene is TRBV15, the J gene TRBJ1-5; D is uncertain. V gave up 1 base and J gave up 7 bases, with 14 bases separating them. CDR1 and CDR2 from the germline V gene are LNHNV and YYDKDF (reference sequence). CDR3 length: 15 residues. CDR3 nucleotide sequence: TGTGCCACCAGCAGAGGGCCCGGGGTTAGCCAGCCCCAGCATTTT. This sequence encodes CATSRGPGVSQPQHF. The variable domain in full, completed from reference TRBV15 and TRBJ1-5, reads DAMVIQNPRYQVTQFGKPVTLSCSQTLNHNVMYWYQQKSSQAPKLLFHYYDKDFNNEADTPDNFQSRRPNTSFCFLDIRSPGLGDTAMYLCATSRGPGVSQPQHFGDGTRLSIL.

The chain has TRBV15 and TRBJ1-5; tentatively, D is TRBD1 (5 bases). This CDR3 region has 15 residues. The V and J ends lost 2 bases and 4 bases respectively, with 12 bases between them. Germline V CDR1 and CDR2: LNHNV, YYDKDF (reference sequence). In nucleotides, the CDR3 is TGTGCCACCAGCAGATCCCTTGGGGGGAATCAGCCCCAGCATTTT. Protein product: CATSRSLGGNQPQHF.

The chain links TRBV15 to TRBJ1-4, with 7 bases that match TRBD1. Looked up from germline, CDR1 is LNHNV and CDR2 is YYDKDF (reference sequence). V lost 1 base to trimming and J lost 4 bases; unmatched junction nucleotides: 0. This CDR3 contains 14 residues. The CDR3 region is CATSRGDSNEKLFF. Written as DNA, the CDR3 is TGTGCCACCAGCAGAGGGGACAGTAATGAAAAACTGTTTTTT. The variable domain in full, completed from reference TRBV15 and TRBJ1-4, reads DAMVIQNPRYQVTQFGKPVTLSCSQTLNHNVMYWYQQKSSQAPKLLFHYYDKDFNNEADTPDNFQSRRPNTSFCFLDIRSPGLGDTAMYLCATSRGDSNEKLFFGSGTQLSVL.

V is TRBV27 and J is TRBJ1-5, with 10 positions matching TRBD1. V gave up 5 bases and J gave up 3 bases; unmatched junction bases: 7. Germline lookup yields CDR1 MNHEY and CDR2 SMNVEV (reference sequence). CDR3 length equals 16 residues. CDR3 DNA: TGTGCCAGCAGTGCGCCGGGACAGGGGCACAATCAGCCCCAGCATTTT. Its translation is CASSAPGQGHNQPQHF.

The V call is TRBV27, the J call TRBJ2-7; 12 bases map to TRBD2. The trim removed 2 bases at V and 9 bases at J, leaving 8 bases unmatched. CDR1 MNHEY and CDR2 SMNVEV come from the germline V gene (reference sequence). The CDR3 covers 15 residues. The CDR3 region is CASSLTASGGAAQYF. The DNA of the CDR3 is TGTGCCAGCAGTTTAACGGCTAGCGGGGGGGCCGCGCAGTACTTC.

The chain carries TRBV11-2 and TRBJ2-7, with 10 bases aligning to TRBD1. The CDR3 totals 17 residues. V shed 4 bases and J 5 bases; nucleotides not matched to a gene: 14. CDR1 SGHAT and CDR2 FQNNGV come from the germline V gene. CDR3 DNA: TGTGCCAGCAGCTCCCATCTGTCCCGGGACAGGGGACACGAGCAGTACTTC. Translating gives CASSSHLSRDRGHEQYF. The entire variable domain, with the rest obtained from reference TRBV11-2 and TRBJ2-7, is as follows: EAGVAQSPRYKIIEKRQSVAFWCNPISGHATLYWYQQILGQGPKLLIQFQNNGVVDDSQLPKDRFSAERLKGVDSTLKIQPAKLEDSAVYLCASSSHLSRDRGHEQYFGPGTRLTVT.

The chain links TRBV7-9 to TRBJ1-2; D perhaps matches TRBD1 (5 bases). V lost 3 bases and J lost 4, with 12 bases in between. The CDR3 sequence is 14 residues long. CDR1 is SEHNR and CDR2 is FQNEAQ in the germline V gene (reference sequence). CDR3 nucleotide sequence: TGTGCCAGCAGCTTTACCCAGGGCTCCTATGGCTACACCTTC. It encodes CASSFTQGSYGYTF.